This T cell receptor beta chain was documented in a study of T cells in narcolepsy. About this clone: Its antigen is as yet unknown.

Notes on the study in general: Reportedly, autoreactive clonotypes were serially detected in patients' blood but not controls'. HCRT-specific and TRIB2-specific autoreactive clonotypes appeared among same-patient CSF and blood CD4+ clonotypes.

V gave up 5 bases and J gave up 7 bases; unmatched junction bases: 8. The CDR3 runs 14 residues. The germline gives CDR1 MNHEY, CDR2 SVGAGI. The protocol was immunoSEQ multiplex PCR, while the TCRdb copy is restricted to in-frame clones and leaves out a portion. The repertoire holds about 27,000 clones, with less than 85% as singletons. The V call is TRBV6-5, the J call TRBJ1-5; 7 positions agree with TRBD1. The sample consisted of memory (CD45RA-) CD4+ T cells from blood. This receptor was identified in a human donor in good health. CDR3 DNA: TGTGCCAGCAGTCAGAGATCACAGGGGCAGCCCCAGCATTTT. Protein: CASSQRSQGQPQHF.